This T cell receptor (beta chain) came from a study of early T cells in non-severe SARS-CoV-2 infection. This clonotype was counted many times. With V trimmed by 3 bases and J by 4 bases, 8 bases remained unmatched. The CDR3 is 15 residues long. Germline CDR1 MNHNS, CDR2 SASEGT. In TCRdb, the 5' RACE reads were re-called with MiXCR into one record per CDR3 protein. The sample has more than 60,000 distinct CDR3 sequences, around 12% seen once. This TCR derives from an adult who was a healthcare worker with PCR-confirmed SARS-CoV-2 infection or an uninfected control (not recorded which). The donor label of this sample is uncertain. The chain links TRBV6-1 to TRBJ2-5; 7 bases are a match to TRBD1. The material sequenced was whole blood, taken at baseline. The CDR3 region is CASSDGRGLGETQYF. For the CDR3, the DNA is TGTGCCAGCAGTGACGGCAGGGGGTTGGGAGAGACCCAGTACTTC.